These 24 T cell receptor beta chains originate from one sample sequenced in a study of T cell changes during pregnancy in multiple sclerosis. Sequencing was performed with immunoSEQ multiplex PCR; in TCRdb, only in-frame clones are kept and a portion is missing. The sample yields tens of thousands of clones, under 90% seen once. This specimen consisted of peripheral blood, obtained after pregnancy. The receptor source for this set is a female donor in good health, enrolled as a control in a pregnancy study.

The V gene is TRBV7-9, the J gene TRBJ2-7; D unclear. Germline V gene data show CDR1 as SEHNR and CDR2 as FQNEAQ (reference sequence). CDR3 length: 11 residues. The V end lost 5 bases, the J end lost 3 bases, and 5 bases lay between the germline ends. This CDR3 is CASSPNYEQYF. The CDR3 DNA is TGTGCCAGCAGCCCAAACTACGAGCAGTACTTC.

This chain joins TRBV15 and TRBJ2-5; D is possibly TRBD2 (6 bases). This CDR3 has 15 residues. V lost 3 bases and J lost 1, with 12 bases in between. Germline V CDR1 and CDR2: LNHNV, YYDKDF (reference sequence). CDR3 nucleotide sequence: TGTGCCACCAGCAGGGGTGGTAGCGGCCAAGAGACCCAGTACTTC. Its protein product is CATSRGGSGQETQYF.

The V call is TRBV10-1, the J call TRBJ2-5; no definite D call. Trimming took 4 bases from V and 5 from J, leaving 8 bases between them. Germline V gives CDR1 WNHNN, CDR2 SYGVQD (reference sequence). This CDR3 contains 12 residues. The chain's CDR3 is CASSGAQETQYF. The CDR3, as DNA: TGCGCCAGCAGTGGGGCCCAGGAGACCCAGTACTTC.

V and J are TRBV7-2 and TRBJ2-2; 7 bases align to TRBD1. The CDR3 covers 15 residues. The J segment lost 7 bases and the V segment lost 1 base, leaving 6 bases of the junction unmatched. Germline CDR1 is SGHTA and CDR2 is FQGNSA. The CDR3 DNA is TGTGCCAGCAGCTTAGTTTCGCAGGGGGTCGGGGAGCTGTTTTTT. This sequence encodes CASSLVSQGVGELFF.

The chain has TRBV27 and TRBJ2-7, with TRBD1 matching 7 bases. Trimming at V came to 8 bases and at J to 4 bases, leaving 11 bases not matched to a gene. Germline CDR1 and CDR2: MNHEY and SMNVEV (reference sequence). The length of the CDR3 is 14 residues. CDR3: CASQETGNGYEQYF. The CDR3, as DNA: TGTGCCAGCCAAGAGACAGGGAACGGGTACGAGCAGTACTTC.

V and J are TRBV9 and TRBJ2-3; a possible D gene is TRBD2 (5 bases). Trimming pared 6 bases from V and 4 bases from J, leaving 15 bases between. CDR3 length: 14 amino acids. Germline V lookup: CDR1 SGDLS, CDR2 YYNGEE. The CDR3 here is CASTPASRADTQYF. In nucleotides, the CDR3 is TGTGCCAGCACCCCAGCTAGCCGCGCAGATACGCAGTATTTT.

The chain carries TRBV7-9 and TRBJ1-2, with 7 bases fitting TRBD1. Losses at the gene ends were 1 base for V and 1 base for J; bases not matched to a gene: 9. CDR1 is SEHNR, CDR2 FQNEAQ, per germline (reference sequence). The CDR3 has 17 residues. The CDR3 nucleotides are TGTGCCAGCAGCTTAGGGAGTTCCGGGACAGTTAACTATGGCTACACCTTC. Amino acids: CASSLGSSGTVNYGYTF.

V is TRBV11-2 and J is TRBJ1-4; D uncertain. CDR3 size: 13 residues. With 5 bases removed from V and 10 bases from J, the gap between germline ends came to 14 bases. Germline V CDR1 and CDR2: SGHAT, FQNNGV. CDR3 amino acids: CASSPRSEVKLFF. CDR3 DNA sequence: TGTGCCAGCAGCCCCAGGTCCGAAGTAAAACTGTTTTTT.

CDR3 loop: CASSVNRNTEAFF. The CDR3 nucleotides read TGTGCCAGCAGTGTAAACAGGAACACTGAAGCTTTCTTT. J is TRBJ1-1 and V is TRBV2; D remains unclear. Per the germline V gene, CDR1 is SNHLY and CDR2 is FYNNEI. The CDR3 is 13 residues long. The ends were cut back, 4 bases at V and 1 base at J, with 7 bases in the middle. Filled out from reference TRBV2 and TRBJ1-1, the complete variable domain reads EPEVTQTPSHQVTQMGQEVILRCVPISNHLYFYWYRQILGQKVEFLVSFYNNEISEKSEIFDDQFSVERPDGSNFTLKIRSTKLEDSAMYFCASSVNRNTEAFFGQGTRLTVV.

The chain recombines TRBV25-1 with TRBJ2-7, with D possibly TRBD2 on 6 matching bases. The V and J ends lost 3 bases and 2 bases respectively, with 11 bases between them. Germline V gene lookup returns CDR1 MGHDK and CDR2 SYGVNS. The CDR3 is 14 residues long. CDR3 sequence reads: CASSDSGGTYEQYF. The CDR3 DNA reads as TGTGCCAGCAGTGACTCCGGAGGGACCTACGAGCAGTACTTC.

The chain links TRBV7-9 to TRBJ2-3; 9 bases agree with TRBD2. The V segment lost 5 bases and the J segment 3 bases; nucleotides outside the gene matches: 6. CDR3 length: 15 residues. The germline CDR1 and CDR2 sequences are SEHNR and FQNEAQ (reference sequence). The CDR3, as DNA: TGTGCCAGCAGCGCCTTAGCGGGGGAAACAGATACGCAGTATTTT. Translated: CASSALAGETDTQYF.

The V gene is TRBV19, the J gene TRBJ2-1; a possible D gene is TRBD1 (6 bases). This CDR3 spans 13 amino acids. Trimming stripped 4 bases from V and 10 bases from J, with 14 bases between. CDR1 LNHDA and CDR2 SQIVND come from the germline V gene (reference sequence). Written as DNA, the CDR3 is TGTGCCAGTAGTAAAGGGGGTATGAGCGAGCAGTTCTTC. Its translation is CASSKGGMSEQFF. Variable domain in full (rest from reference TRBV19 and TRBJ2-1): DGGITQSPKYLFRKEGQNVTLSCEQNLNHDAMYWYRQDPGQGLRLIYYSQIVNDFQKGDIAEGYSVSREKKESFPLTVTSAQKNPTAFYLCASSKGGMSEQFFGPGTRLTVL.

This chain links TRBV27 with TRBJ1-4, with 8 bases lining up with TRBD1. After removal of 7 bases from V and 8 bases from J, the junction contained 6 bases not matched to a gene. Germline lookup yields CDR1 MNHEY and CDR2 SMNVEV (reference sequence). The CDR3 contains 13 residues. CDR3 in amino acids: CASKTGVGEKLFF. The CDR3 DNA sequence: TGTGCCAGCAAGACAGGGGTCGGCGAAAAACTGTTTTTT. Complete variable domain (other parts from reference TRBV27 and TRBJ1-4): EAQVTQNPRYLITVTGKKLTVTCSQNMNHEYMSWYRQDPGLGLRQIYYSMNVEVTDKGDVPEGYKVSRKEKRNFPLILESPSPNQTSLYFCASKTGVGEKLFFGSGTQLSVL.

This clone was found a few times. CDR3 coding DNA: TGTGCCAGCAGCTTAGGGGGGCTTGAAAACATTCAGTACTTC. Translated, it gives CASSLGGLENIQYF. This rearrangement joins TRBV11-3 to TRBJ2-4; D may be TRBD1 (6 bases). Trimming left V 1 base short and J 5 bases short, with 9 bases between. There are 14 residues in the CDR3. Germline-derived CDR1 and CDR2 are SGHNT and YENEEA.

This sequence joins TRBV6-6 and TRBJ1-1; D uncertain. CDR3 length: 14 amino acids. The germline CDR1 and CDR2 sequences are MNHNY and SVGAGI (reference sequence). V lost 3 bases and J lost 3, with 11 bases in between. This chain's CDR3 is CASSYLREDTEAFF. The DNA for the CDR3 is TGTGCCAGCAGTTATCTAAGGGAGGACACTGAAGCTTTCTTT.

The CDR3 nucleotides are TGTGCCAGCAGGAAAGACAGTTACGAGCAGTACTTC. It yields the protein CASRKDSYEQYF. The chain joins TRBV6-5 to TRBJ2-7; weak D call: TRBD1 (5 bases). Germline V gene data show CDR1 as MNHEY and CDR2 as SVGAGI. The CDR3 spans 12 residues. V lost 6 bases and J lost 4, with 10 bases in between.

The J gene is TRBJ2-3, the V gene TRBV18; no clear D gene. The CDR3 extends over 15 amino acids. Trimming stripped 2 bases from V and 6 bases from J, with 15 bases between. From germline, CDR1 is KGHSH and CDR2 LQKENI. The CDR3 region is CASSPGTPLEDTQYF. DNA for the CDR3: TGTGCCAGCTCACCAGGAACCCCTTTGGAGGATACGCAGTATTTT.

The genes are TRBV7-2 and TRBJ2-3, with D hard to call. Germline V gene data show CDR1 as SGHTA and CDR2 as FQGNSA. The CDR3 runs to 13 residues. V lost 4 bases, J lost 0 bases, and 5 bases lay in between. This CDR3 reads CASSSSSTDTQYF. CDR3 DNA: TGTGCCAGCAGCTCCTCGAGCACAGATACGCAGTATTTT.

The DNA of the CDR3 is TGCGCCAGCAGCCGGACAGGGGAGCATGAGCAGTTCTTC. This sequence encodes CASSRTGEHEQFF. The V gene is TRBV4-3, the J gene TRBJ2-1; TRBD1 matches at 9 bases. The V segment lost 4 bases and the J segment 8 bases; nucleotides outside the gene matches: 3. Germline V gene data show CDR1 as LGHNA and CDR2 as YSLEER. The length of the CDR3 is 13 residues.

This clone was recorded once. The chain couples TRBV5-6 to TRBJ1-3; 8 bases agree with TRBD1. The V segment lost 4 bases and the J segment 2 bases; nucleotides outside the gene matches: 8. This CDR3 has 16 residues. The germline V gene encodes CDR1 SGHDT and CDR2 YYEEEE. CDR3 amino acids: CASSTRRQGPGNTIYF. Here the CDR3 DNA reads TGTGCCAGCAGCACCCGCCGACAGGGGCCTGGAAACACCATATATTTT.

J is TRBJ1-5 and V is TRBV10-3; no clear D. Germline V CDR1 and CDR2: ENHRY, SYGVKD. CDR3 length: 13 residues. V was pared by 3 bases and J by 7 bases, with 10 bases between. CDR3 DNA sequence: TGTGCCATCAGTGAACAGTTCTTCCAGCCCCAGCATTTT. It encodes CAISEQFFQPQHF.

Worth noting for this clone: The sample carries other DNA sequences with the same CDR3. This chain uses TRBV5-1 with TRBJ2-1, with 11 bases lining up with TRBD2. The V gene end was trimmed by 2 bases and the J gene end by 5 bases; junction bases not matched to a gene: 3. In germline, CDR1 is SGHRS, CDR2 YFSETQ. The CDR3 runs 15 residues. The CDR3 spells CASSLLAGGNNEQFF. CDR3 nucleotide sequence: TGCGCCAGCAGCTTATTAGCGGGGGGGAACAATGAGCAGTTCTTC.

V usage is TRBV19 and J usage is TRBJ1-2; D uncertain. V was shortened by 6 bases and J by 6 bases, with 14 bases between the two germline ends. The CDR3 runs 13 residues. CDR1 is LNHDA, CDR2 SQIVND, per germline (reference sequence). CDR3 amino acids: CASRTDMAHGYTF. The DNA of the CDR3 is TGTGCCAGTAGAACTGACATGGCGCATGGCTACACCTTC. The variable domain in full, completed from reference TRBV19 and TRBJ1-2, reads DGGITQSPKYLFRKEGQNVTLSCEQNLNHDAMYWYRQDPGQGLRLIYYSQIVNDFQKGDIAEGYSVSREKKESFPLTVTSAQKNPTAFYLCASRTDMAHGYTFGSGTRLTVV.

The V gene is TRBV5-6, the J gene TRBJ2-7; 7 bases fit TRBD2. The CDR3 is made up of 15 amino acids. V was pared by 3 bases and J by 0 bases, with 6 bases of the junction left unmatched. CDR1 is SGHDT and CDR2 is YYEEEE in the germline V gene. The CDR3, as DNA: TGTGCCAGCAGCTGGACTAGTGGGATCTCCTACGAGCAGTACTTC. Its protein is CASSWTSGISYEQYF.